What follows are 24 T cell receptor beta chains derived from one specimen sequenced in a study of T cell repertoires in ileal Crohn's disease (dated by TCRdb to the late 2010s). Receptors were amplified or captured by the immunoSEQ multiplex PCR assay. TCRdb limited this immuneACCESS table to in-frame rearrangements with V and J called. A share of clones is missing; checked studies link under half to unresolved V genes, and the rest is unexplained. The sample records roughly 9,100 clones, around 82% of which are singletons. The ten biggest clones cover roughly 12% of the sample. Sequenced: ileal tissue. Receptors were obtained from an adult with Crohn's disease.

The chain couples TRBV21-1 to TRBJ1-1. TRBV21-1 is a known pseudogene. CDR3 length: 15 amino acids. CDR3 loop: CASSKWEQPNTEAFF. The CDR3 DNA sequence: TGTGCCAGCAGCAAATGGGAACAACCGAACACTGAAGCTTTCTTT.

This clone has only a few counts. V usage is TRBV5-6 and J usage is TRBJ2-1; D may be TRBD2 (5 bases). Looked up from germline, CDR1 is SGHDT and CDR2 is YYEEEE. The CDR3 has 15 amino acids. Between the trimmed V and J ends, which lost 1 base and 0 bases, there was a span of 8 bases. The CDR3 DNA reads TGTGCCAGCAGCTTGTTAGCGCCCTCCTACAATGAGCAGTTCTTC. Its translation is CASSLLAPSYNEQFF.

The chain links TRBV30 to TRBJ2-1; TRBD2 matches 9 bases. The ends lost 4 bases at V and 0 bases at J; junction bases unmatched: 7. Germline V gene lookup returns CDR1 GTSNPN and CDR2 SVGIG (reference sequence). The CDR3 sequence is 16 residues long. CDR3 sequence reads: CAWNGLAGVSYNEQFF. CDR3 in DNA: TGTGCCTGGAACGGATTAGCGGGAGTCTCCTACAATGAGCAGTTCTTC.

The rearrangement uses TRBV7-2 and TRBJ2-5; no definite D call. Germline V gene data show CDR1 as SGHTA and CDR2 as FQGNSA. The germline V and J ends were trimmed by 3 bases and 5 bases, with 10 bases remaining between them. The CDR3 sequence is 13 residues long. CDR3 nucleotides: TGTGCCAGCAGCTTTATGGGCCAGGAGACCCAGTACTTC. Translated, it gives CASSFMGQETQYF.

This clone showed up just a few times. The CDR3 region is CSVRTGTGSYEQYF. CDR3 nucleotide sequence: TGCAGCGTCAGAACCGGGACAGGCTCCTACGAGCAGTACTTC. This chain links TRBV29-1 with TRBJ2-7; 8 bases map to TRBD1. The germline V gene encodes CDR1 SQVTM and CDR2 ANQGSEA. CDR3 length equals 14 residues. Trimming at V came to 6 bases and at J to 0 bases, leaving 7 bases not matched to a gene.

In its sample, this clone was seen once. This chain connects TRBV15 to TRBJ1-2, with TRBD1 matching over 8 bases. Trimming cost V 7 bases and J 2 bases; bases outside gene matches: 6. There are 14 residues in the CDR3. Germline V CDR1 and CDR2: LNHNV, YYDKDF (reference sequence). CDR3 region: CATNKDRGNYGYTF. CDR3 coding DNA: TGTGCCACCAACAAAGACAGGGGCAACTATGGCTACACCTTC.

This clone qualifies as medium-sized. The rearrangement uses TRBV7-3 and TRBJ1-2; D uncertain. The CDR3 loop spans 13 amino acids. The V and J ends lost 3 bases and 6 bases respectively, with 11 bases between them. Germline V CDR1 and CDR2: SGHTA, FQGTGA. This CDR3 is CASSFVGGNGYTF. The CDR3, as DNA: TGTGCCAGCAGCTTTGTAGGAGGAAATGGCTACACCTTC.

This clone has only one observation. The chain combines TRBV29-1 with TRBJ1-1, with TRBD1 as a possible D gene (6 bases). The CDR3 is made up of 14 amino acids. Germline V gene lookup returns CDR1 SQVTM and CDR2 ANQGSEA. The V end lost 5 bases, the J end lost 3 bases, and 16 bases lay between the germline ends. The CDR3 protein is CSVRQASDDTEAFF. CDR3 in DNA: TGCAGCGTTAGACAGGCATCGGACGACACTGAAGCTTTCTTT. Supplemented by reference TRBV29-1 and TRBJ1-1, the full variable domain reads SAVISQKPSRDICQRGTSLTIQCQVDSQVTMMFWYRQQPGQSLTLIATANQGSEATYESGFVIDKFPISRPNLTFSTLTVSNMSPEDSSIYLCSVRQASDDTEAFFGQGTRLTVV.

In its sample, this clone was seen a few times. The chain links TRBV2 to TRBJ2-3; D not resolved. The CDR3 runs to 12 residues. Germline CDR1 is SNHLY and CDR2 is FYNNEI. Trimming took off 6 bases at V and 2 bases at J, with 6 bases between the two ends. The CDR3 coding sequence is TGTGCCAGCAGCCCCTACACAGATACGCAGTATTTT. It encodes CASSPYTDTQYF.

The gene calls are TRBV19 and TRBJ1-2; 8 bases align to TRBD1. The CDR3 sequence is 12 residues long. Germline trimming cut 4 bases from V and 6 bases from J; bases unmatched to any gene: 1. Germline V gene lookup returns CDR1 LNHDA and CDR2 SQIVND (reference sequence). CDR3 protein: CASSRTGHGYTF. DNA for the CDR3: TGTGCCAGTAGTAGGACAGGGCATGGCTACACCTTC.

Concerning this clone itself: The sample contains more than one DNA sequence encoding this CDR3. The chain uses TRBV9 and TRBJ2-1; TRBD2 agrees at 9 bases. V lost 0 bases to trimming and J lost 2 bases; unmatched junction nucleotides: 3. This CDR3 has 16 amino acids. The V gene's germline CDR1 is SGDLS and CDR2 YYNGEE. CDR3 DNA: TGTGCCAGCAGCGTAGGCCCTAGCGGGACCTACAATGAGCAGTTCTTC. It codes for CASSVGPSGTYNEQFF.

Of note for this clone: Other nucleotide sequences from this sample produce the same CDR3. The genes are TRBV10-3 and TRBJ2-5; D may be TRBD1 (6 bases). The V and J ends lost 0 bases and 1 base respectively, with 9 bases between them. Germline lookup yields CDR1 ENHRY and CDR2 SYGVKD. This CDR3 is built from 15 residues. The CDR3 DNA sequence: TGTGCCATCAGTGAGTCGACAGGAACCCAAGAGACCCAGTACTTC. Its translation is CAISESTGTQETQYF.

The gene calls are TRBV5-1 and TRBJ1-3; D is unclear. V lost 1 base, J lost 4 bases, and 18 bases lay in between. The germline gives CDR1 SGHRS, CDR2 YFSETQ. This CDR3 contains 17 residues. CDR3 in amino acids: CASSLSTSPQRGNTIYF. CDR3 nucleotide sequence: TGCGCCAGCAGCTTGTCAACAAGTCCCCAACGCGGAAACACCATATATTTT.

This clone was counted a few times. The chain employs TRBV5-1 and TRBJ2-1, with 7 bases matching TRBD2. CDR3 length: 15 residues. V trimming: 0 bases; J trimming: 2 bases; junction bases outside the gene matches: 2. Germline CDR1 and CDR2: SGHRS and YFSETQ. CDR3: CASSLGSGTYNEQFF. For the CDR3, the DNA is TGCGCCAGCAGCTTGGGGAGCGGGACCTACAATGAGCAGTTCTTC.

The chain links TRBV13 to TRBJ1-2; no reliable D call. Germline loops: CDR1 PRHDT, CDR2 FYEKMQ (reference sequence). Trimming took off 1 base at V and 6 bases at J, with 12 bases between the two ends. This CDR3 is 14 amino acids long. CDR3 nucleotide sequence: TGTGCCAGCAGCTTAGTAAGAGGCGGGGATGGCTACACCTTC. Residues: CASSLVRGGDGYTF. The variable domain in full, completed from reference TRBV13 and TRBJ1-2, reads AAGVIQSPRHLIKEKRETATLKCYPIPRHDTVYWYQQGPGQDPQFLISFYEKMQSDKGSIPDRFSAQQFSDYHSELNMSSLELGDSALYFCASSLVRGGDGYTFGSGTRLTVV.

The V and J genes are TRBV6-1 and TRBJ2-1; TRBD2 is a possible D gene (6 bases). The V end lost 6 bases, the J end lost 6 bases, and 18 bases lay between the germline ends. This CDR3 contains 15 residues. Germline loops: CDR1 MNHNS, CDR2 SASEGT. CDR3 nucleotides: TGTGCCAGCAGCGCGGGGACTTTTTCGCGCAATGAGCAGTTCTTC. Translation: CASSAGTFSRNEQFF.

The chain recombines TRBV25-1 with TRBJ2-5; TRBD1 aligns across 8 bases. V shed 4 bases, J shed 5 bases, and the junction held 6 bases outside the gene matches. This CDR3 comprises 14 residues. Germline loops: CDR1 MGHDK, CDR2 SYGVNS. CDR3 amino acids: CASSGQGSGETQYF. The CDR3 DNA is TGTGCCAGCAGTGGACAGGGGTCGGGGGAGACCCAGTACTTC.

The rearrangement links TRBV4-3 to TRBJ2-3; D remains unclear. V was cut by 0 bases and J by 0 bases, with 7 bases left in between. Germline V gives CDR1 LGHNA, CDR2 YSLEER. CDR3 length equals 15 residues. The CDR3 DNA follows: TGCGCCAGCAGCCAAGACCCCCGTAGCACAGATACGCAGTATTTT. It yields the protein CASSQDPRSTDTQYF.

The V gene is TRBV30, the J gene TRBJ2-2; 9 nucleotides agree with TRBD1. Trimming cost V 1 base and J 6 bases; bases outside gene matches: 9. CDR1 is GTSNPN and CDR2 is SVGIG in the germline V gene (reference sequence). The length of the CDR3 is 16 residues. CDR3 protein: CAWSDLGQGKPGELFF. DNA for the CDR3: TGTGCCTGGAGTGACCTGGGACAGGGAAAACCCGGGGAGCTGTTTTTT.

The chain recombines TRBV2 with TRBJ2-7; 10 bases fit TRBD1. This CDR3 is built from 13 residues. The germline CDR1 and CDR2 sequences are SNHLY and FYNNEI. The V segment lost 6 bases and the J segment 9 bases; nucleotides outside the gene matches: 8. This CDR3 reads CASSYLTGGGQYF. DNA of the CDR3: TGTGCCAGCAGCTACCTGACAGGGGGCGGGCAGTACTTC. The variable domain in full, completed from reference TRBV2 and TRBJ2-7, reads EPEVTQTPSHQVTQMGQEVILRCVPISNHLYFYWYRQILGQKVEFLVSFYNNEISEKSEIFDDQFSVERPDGSNFTLKIRSTKLEDSAMYFCASSYLTGGGQYFGPGTRLTVT.

J is TRBJ2-2 and V is TRBV19, with 7 bases lining up with TRBD1. Germline values: CDR1 LNHDA, CDR2 SQIVND (reference sequence). V gave up 7 bases and J gave up 4 bases; unmatched junction bases: 3. CDR3 size: 13 residues. CDR3 residues: CASKQGVTGELFF. Here the CDR3 DNA reads TGTGCCAGTAAGCAGGGGGTCACCGGGGAGCTGTTTTTT.

This clone was recorded a few times. This chain links TRBV19 with TRBJ2-7; D uncertain. Trimming cost V 5 bases and J 0 bases, with 8 bases left between them. The CDR3 length is 13 residues. Germline values: CDR1 LNHDA, CDR2 SQIVND (reference sequence). The CDR3 DNA reads as TGTGCCAGTAGTGCAGACTCCTCCTACGAGCAGTACTTC. Translated, it gives CASSADSSYEQYF.

Regarding this clone: Other DNA sequences of this sample code for an identical CDR3. The chain links TRBV19 to TRBJ1-1; tentative D call: TRBD1 (5 bases). The V end lost 2 bases, the J end lost 1 base, and 11 bases lay between the germline ends. Per germline, CDR1 LNHDA and CDR2 SQIVND (reference sequence). The CDR3 is 15 amino acids. The CDR3 sequence: CASSIRGQGNTEAFF. CDR3 DNA: TGTGCCAGTAGTATAAGGGGTCAAGGGAACACTGAAGCTTTCTTT.

The count of this clone is one. This chain uses TRBV30 with TRBJ2-1, with 8 bases identical to TRBD2. The germline gives CDR1 GTSNPN, CDR2 SVGIG (reference sequence). This CDR3 contains 13 residues. Trimming cost V 5 bases and J 9 bases; bases outside gene matches: 9. The chain's CDR3 is CAWAEGLGSEQFF. In nucleotides, the CDR3 is TGTGCCTGGGCCGAGGGACTAGGCAGTGAGCAGTTCTTC.